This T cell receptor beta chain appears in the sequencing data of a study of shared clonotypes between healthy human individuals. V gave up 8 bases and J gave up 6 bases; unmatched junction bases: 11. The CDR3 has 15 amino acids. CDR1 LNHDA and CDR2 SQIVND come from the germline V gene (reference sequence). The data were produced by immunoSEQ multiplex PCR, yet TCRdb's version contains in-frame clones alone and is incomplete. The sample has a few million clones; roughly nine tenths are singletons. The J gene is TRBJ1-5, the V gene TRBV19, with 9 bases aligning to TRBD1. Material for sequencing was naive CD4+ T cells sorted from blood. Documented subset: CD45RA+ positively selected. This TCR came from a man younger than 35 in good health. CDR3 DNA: TGTGCCAGTTCTAGCCGGGGACAGGGCTTTCAGCCCCAGCATTTT. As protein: CASSSRGQGFQPQHF.